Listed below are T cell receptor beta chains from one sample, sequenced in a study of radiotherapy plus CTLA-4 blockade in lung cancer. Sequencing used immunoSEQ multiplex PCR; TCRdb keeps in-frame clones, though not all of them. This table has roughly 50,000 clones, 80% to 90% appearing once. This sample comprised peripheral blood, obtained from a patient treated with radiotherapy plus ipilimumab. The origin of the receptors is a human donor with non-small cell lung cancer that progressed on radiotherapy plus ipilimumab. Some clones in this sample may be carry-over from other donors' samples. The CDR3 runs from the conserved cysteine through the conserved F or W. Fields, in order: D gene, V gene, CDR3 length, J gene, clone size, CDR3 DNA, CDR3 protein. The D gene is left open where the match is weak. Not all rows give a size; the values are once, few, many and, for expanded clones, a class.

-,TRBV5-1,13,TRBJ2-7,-,TGCGCCAGCAGCTTAATATCCTCCTACGAGCAGTACTTC,CASSLISSYEQYF
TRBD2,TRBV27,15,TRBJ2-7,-,TGTGCCAGCACCACCAGGATAGCGGGAGGGGGCGAGCAGTACTTC,CASTTRIAGGGEQYF
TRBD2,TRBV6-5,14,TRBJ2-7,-,TGTGCCAGCAGTCCCCGGACTAGCGGCTACGAGCAGTACTTC,CASSPRTSGYEQYF
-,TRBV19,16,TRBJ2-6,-,TGTGCCAGTAGTACTCGACAGTCTTCTGGGGCCAACGTCCTGACTTTC,CASSTRQSSGANVLTF
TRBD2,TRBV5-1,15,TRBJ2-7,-,TGCGCCAGCAGCATCTTAGCGGGCGTTACCTACGAGCAGTACTTC,CASSILAGVTYEQYF
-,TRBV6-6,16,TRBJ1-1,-,TGTGCCAGCAGTCCACCACAGGGTCGGGGTGGCACTGAAGCTTTCTTT,CASSPPQGRGGTEAFF
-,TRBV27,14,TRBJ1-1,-,TGTGCCTCATCCCAGGGAGGGACGAACACTGAAGCTTTCTTT,CASSQGGTNTEAFF
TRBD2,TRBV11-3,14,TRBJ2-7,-,TGTGCCAGCAGCAGAGAGGGGCTAGCGGACGAGCAGTACTTC,CASSREGLADEQYF
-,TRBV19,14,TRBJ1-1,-,TGTGCCAGTAGTATTTCCCGGGGAGGAACTGAAGCTTTCTTT,CASSISRGGTEAFF
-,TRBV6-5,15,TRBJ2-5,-,TGTGCCAGCAGCCCTCGACAGGGGAGGGTAGAGACCCAGTACTTC,CASSPRQGRVETQYF
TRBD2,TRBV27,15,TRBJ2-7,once,TGTGCCAGCAGTTTATCGCCCGGGAGGGCCTTCGAGCAGTACTTC,CASSLSPGRAFEQYF
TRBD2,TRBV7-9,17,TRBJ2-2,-,TGTGCCAGCATCCAGACTAGCGGGAGAGGGAACACCGGGGAGCTGTTTTTT,CASIQTSGRGNTGELFF
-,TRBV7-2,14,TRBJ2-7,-,TGTGCCAGCAGCTTAGGCGTTCTGCTCTCCGAGCAGTACTTC,CASSLGVLLSEQYF
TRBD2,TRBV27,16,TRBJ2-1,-,TGTGCCAGCAGTTTTTTTCTGCCTAGCGGGGGCAATGAGCAGTTCTTC,CASSFFLPSGGNEQFF
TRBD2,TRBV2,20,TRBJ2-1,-,TGTGTCAGCACCACCCTGGGCGGGACTAGCGGGGGACTCTCCTACAATGAGCAGTTCTTC,CVSTTLGGTSGGLSYNEQFF
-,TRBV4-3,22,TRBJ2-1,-,TGCGCCAGCAGCCCAGGGGGTATCTACGGTCTAGCGGGCCGATTCTCCTACAATGAGCAGTTCTTC,CASSPGGIYGLAGRFSYNEQFF
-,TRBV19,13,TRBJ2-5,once,TGTGCCAGCGAGGACGGGAGTGGGGAGACCCAGTACTTC,CASEDGSGETQYF
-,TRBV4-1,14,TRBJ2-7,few,TGCGCCAGCAGCCAAGACCCATCAGTCCACGAGCAGTACTTC,CASSQDPSVHEQYF
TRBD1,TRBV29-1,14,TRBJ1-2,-,TGCAGCGTAGACTACGGGACAGGGGGATATGGCTACACCTTC,CSVDYGTGGYGYTF
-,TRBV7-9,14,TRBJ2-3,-,TGTGCCAGTTTGTTAAGCGGGAGCACAGATACGCAGTATTTT,CASLLSGSTDTQYF
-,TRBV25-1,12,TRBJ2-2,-,TGTGCCAGCAGTGTGCGTACCGGGGAGCTGTTTTTT,CASSVRTGELFF
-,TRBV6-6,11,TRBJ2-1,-,TGTGCCAGCCGAGCAGGCTATGAGCAGTTCTTC,CASRAGYEQFF
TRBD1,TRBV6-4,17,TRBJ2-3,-,TGTGCCAGCAGTGACAAGAGTAGGGGGACAGGGGCAGATACGCAGTATTTT,CASSDKSRGTGADTQYF
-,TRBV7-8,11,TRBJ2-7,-,TGTGCCAGCAGCTCCACCTACGAGCAGTACTTC,CASSSTYEQYF
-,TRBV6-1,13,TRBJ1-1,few,TGTGCCAGCAGCGAAACAGGGAACACTGAAGCTTTCTTT,CASSETGNTEAFF